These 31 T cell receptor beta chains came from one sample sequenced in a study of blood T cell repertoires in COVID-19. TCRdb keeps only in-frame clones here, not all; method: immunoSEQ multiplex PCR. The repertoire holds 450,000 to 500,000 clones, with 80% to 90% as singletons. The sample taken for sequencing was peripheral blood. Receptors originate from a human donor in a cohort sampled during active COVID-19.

CDR3 nucleotides: TGTGCCAGCAGTTACCGACTAGCGGACAGAAATGAGCAGTTCTTC. Translation: CASSYRLADRNEQFF. The gene calls are TRBV6-5 and TRBJ2-1; TRBD2 matches 9 bases. There are 15 residues in the CDR3. Trimming removed 2 bases from V and 7 bases from J; junction bases left unmatched: 6. In germline, CDR1 is MNHEY, CDR2 SVGAGI.

CDR3 loop: CASSPETLNYGYTF. CDR3 DNA: TGTGCCAGCTCACCGGAGACCTTAAACTATGGCTACACCTTC. The chain couples TRBV18 to TRBJ1-2, with no clear D. The CDR3 sequence is 14 residues long. V lost 3 bases and J lost 2, with 10 bases in between. The V gene's germline CDR1 is KGHSH and CDR2 LQKENI.

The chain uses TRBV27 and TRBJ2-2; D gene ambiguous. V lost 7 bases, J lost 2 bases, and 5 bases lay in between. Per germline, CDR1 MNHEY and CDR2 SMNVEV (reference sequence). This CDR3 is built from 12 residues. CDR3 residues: CASTPNTGELFF. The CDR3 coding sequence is TGTGCCAGCACTCCTAACACCGGGGAGCTGTTTTTT.

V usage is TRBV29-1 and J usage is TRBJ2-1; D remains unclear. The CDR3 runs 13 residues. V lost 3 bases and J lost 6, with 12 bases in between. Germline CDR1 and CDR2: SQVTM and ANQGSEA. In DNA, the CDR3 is TGCAGCGTTGAGGGCGCACCCCTCAATGAGCAGTTCTTC. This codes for CSVEGAPLNEQFF.

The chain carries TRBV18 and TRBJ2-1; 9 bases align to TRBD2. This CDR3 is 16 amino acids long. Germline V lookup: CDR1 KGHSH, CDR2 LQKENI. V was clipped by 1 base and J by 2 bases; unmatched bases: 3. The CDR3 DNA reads TGTGCCAGCTCACCACGACTAGCGGACACCTACAATGAGCAGTTCTTC. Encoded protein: CASSPRLADTYNEQFF.

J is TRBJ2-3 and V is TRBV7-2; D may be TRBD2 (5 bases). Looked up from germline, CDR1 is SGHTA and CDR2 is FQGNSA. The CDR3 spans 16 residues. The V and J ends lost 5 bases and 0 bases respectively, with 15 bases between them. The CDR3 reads CASSPFSVASTDTQYF. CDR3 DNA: TGTGCCAGCAGCCCATTTAGCGTCGCTAGCACAGATACGCAGTATTTT.

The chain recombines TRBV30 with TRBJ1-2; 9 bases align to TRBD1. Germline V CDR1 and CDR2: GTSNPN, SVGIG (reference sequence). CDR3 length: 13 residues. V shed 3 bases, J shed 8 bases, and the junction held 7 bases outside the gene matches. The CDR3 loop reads CAWRGQGERGYTF. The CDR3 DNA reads TGTGCCTGGAGGGGACAGGGCGAGAGGGGCTACACCTTC.

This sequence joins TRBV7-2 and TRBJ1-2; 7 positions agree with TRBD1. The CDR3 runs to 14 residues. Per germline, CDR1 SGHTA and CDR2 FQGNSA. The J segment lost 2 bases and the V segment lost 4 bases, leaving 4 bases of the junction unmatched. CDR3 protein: CASSWTGQNYGYTF. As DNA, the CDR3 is TGTGCCAGCAGCTGGACAGGCCAGAACTATGGCTACACCTTC.

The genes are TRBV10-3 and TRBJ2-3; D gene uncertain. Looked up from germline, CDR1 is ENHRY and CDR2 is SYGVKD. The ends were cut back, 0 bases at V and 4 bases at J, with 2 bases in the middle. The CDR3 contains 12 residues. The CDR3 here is CAISESSDTQYF. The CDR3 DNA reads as TGTGCCATCAGTGAGTCCTCAGATACGCAGTATTTT.

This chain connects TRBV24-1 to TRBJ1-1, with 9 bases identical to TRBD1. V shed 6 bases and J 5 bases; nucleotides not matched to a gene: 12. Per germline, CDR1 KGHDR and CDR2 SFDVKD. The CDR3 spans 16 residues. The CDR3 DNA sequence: TGTGCCACCAGTTCCAAAACCCGGACAGGGGTTACTGAAGCTTTCTTT. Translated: CATSSKTRTGVTEAFF.

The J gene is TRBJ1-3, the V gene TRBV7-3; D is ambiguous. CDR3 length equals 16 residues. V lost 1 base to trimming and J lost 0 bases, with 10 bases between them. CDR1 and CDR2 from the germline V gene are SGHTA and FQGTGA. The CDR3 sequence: CASSLKPGFSGNTIYF. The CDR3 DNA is TGTGCCAGCAGCTTAAAGCCGGGGTTCTCTGGAAACACCATATATTTT.

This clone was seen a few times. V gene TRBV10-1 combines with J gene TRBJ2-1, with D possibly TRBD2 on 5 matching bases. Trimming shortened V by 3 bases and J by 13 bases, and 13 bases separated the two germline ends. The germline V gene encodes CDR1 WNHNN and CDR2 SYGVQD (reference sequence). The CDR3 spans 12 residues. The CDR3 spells CASSDPRGGQFF. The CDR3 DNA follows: TGCGCCAGCAGTGATCCCCGAGGAGGCCAGTTCTTC.

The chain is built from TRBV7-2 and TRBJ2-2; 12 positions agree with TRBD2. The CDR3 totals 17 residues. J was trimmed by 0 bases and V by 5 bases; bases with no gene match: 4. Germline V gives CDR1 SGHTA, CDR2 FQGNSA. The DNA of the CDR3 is TGTGCCAGCAGCAGGACTAGCGGGATATCGAACACCGGGGAGCTGTTTTTT. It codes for CASSRTSGISNTGELFF.

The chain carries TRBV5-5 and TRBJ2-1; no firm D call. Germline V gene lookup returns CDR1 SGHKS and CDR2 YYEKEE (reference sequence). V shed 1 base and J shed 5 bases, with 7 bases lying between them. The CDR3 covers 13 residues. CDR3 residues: CASSLYTNNEQFF. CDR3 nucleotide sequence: TGTGCCAGCAGCTTGTATACAAACAATGAGCAGTTCTTC.

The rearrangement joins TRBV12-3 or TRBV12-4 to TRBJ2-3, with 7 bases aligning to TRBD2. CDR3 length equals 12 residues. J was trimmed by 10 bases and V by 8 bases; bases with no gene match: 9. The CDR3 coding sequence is TGTGCCAGCGGGTCCCCCGGGGGGTCGCAGTATTTT. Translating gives CASGSPGGSQYF.

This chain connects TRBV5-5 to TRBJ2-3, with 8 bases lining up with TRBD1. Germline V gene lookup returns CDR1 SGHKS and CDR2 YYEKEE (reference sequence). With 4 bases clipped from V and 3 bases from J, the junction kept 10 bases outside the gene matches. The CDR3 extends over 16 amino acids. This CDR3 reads CASSLYAGQVTDTQYF. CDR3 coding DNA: TGTGCCAGCAGCCTATACGCGGGACAGGTGACAGATACGCAGTATTTT.

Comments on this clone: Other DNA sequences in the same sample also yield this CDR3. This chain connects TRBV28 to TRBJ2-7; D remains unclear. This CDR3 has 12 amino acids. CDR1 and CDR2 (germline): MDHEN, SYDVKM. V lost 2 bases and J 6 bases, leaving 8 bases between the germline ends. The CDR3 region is CASSLSVSEQYF. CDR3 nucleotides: TGTGCCAGCAGTTTAAGCGTTTCCGAGCAGTACTTC.

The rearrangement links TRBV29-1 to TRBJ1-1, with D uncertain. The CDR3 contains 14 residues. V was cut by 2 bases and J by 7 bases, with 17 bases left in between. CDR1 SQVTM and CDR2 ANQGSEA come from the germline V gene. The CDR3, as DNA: TGCAGCGTTGAAATCCCCGGGAGGACCAGTGAAGCTTTCTTT. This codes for CSVEIPGRTSEAFF.

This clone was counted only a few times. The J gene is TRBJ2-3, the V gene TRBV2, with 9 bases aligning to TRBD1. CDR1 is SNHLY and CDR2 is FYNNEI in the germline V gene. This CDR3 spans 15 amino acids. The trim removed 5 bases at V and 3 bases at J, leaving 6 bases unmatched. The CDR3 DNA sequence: TGTGCCAGCAGTCGACAGGGGGAGGGTACAGATACGCAGTATTTT. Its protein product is CASSRQGEGTDTQYF.

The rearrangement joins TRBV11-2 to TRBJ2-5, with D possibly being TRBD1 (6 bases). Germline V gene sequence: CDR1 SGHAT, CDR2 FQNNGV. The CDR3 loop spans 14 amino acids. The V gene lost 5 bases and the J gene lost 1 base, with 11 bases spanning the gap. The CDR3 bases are TGTGCCAGCAGCCTAACCAGGGGCCAAGAGACCCAGTACTTC. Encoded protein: CASSLTRGQETQYF.

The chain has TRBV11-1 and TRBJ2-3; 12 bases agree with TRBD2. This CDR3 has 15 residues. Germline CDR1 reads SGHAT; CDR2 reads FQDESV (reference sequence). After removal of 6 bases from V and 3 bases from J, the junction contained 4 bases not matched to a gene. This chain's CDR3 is CASRSGTSGTDTQYF. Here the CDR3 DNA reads TGTGCCAGCAGATCCGGGACTAGCGGGACAGATACGCAGTATTTT.

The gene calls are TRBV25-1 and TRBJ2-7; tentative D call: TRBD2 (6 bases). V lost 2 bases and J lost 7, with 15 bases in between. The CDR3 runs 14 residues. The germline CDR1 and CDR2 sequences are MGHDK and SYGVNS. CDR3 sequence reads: CASSEAGTRAEQYF. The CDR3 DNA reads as TGTGCCAGCAGTGAAGCTGGGACTCGCGCAGAGCAGTACTTC.

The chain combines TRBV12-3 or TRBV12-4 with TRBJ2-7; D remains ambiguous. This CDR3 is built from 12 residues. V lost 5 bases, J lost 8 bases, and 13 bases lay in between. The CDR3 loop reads CASSPGSLKQYF. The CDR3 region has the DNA TGTGCCAGCAGTCCCGGGTCCCTTAAGCAGTACTTC.

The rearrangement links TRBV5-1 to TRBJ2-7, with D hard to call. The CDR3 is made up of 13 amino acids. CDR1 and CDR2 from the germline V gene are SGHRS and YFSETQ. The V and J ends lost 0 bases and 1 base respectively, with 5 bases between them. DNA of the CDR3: TGCGCCAGCAGCTTGGTAGATTCCTACGAGCAGTACTTC. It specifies CASSLVDSYEQYF.

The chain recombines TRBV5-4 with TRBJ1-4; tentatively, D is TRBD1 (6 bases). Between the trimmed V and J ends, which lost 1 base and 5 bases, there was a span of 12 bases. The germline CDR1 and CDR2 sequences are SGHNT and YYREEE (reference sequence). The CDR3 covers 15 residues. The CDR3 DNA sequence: TGTGCCAGCAGCTTGTCCGGGACACAGAATGAAAAACTGTTTTTT. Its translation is CASSLSGTQNEKLFF.

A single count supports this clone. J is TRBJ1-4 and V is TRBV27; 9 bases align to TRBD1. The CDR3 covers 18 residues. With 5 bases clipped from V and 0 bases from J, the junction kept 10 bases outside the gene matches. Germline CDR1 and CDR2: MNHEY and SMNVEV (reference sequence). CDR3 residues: CASSKTGTGTATNEKLFF. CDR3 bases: TGTGCCAGCAGTAAAACCGGGACAGGGACGGCAACTAATGAAAAACTGTTTTTT.

The chain's CDR3 is CASSIVSLPNTEAFF. The CDR3, as DNA: TGTGCCAGTAGTATAGTTAGTCTTCCGAACACTGAAGCTTTCTTT. The V call is TRBV19, the J call TRBJ1-1; D not resolved. The V gene's germline CDR1 is LNHDA and CDR2 SQIVND (reference sequence). This CDR3 is 15 amino acids long. The V end lost 1 base, the J end lost 1 base, and 10 bases lay between the germline ends.

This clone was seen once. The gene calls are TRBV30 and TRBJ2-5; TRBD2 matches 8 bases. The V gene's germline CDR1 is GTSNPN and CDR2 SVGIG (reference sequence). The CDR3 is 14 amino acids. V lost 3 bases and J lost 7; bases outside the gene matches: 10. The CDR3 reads CAWSLPGGGRTQYF. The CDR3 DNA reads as TGTGCCTGGAGCCTACCCGGGGGGGGTCGGACCCAGTACTTC.

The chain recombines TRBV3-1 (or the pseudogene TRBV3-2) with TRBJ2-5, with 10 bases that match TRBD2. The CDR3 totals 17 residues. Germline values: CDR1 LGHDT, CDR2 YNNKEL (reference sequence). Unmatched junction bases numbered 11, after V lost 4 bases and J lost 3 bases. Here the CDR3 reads CASSPPLGLAGEETQYF. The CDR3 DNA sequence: TGTGCCAGCAGCCCCCCCTTGGGGCTAGCGGGAGAAGAGACCCAGTACTTC.

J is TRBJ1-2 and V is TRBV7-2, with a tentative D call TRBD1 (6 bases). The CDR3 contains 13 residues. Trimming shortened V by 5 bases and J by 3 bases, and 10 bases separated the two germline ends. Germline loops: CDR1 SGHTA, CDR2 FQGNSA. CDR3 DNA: TGTGCCAGCAGCGCCCGGACAGACTATGGCTACACCTTC. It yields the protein CASSARTDYGYTF.

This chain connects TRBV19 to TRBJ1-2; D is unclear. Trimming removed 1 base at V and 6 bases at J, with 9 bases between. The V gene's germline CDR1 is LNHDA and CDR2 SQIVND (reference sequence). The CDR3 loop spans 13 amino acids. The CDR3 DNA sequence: TGTGCCAGTAGTATAGGCAGGATGAATGGCTACACCTTC. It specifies CASSIGRMNGYTF.